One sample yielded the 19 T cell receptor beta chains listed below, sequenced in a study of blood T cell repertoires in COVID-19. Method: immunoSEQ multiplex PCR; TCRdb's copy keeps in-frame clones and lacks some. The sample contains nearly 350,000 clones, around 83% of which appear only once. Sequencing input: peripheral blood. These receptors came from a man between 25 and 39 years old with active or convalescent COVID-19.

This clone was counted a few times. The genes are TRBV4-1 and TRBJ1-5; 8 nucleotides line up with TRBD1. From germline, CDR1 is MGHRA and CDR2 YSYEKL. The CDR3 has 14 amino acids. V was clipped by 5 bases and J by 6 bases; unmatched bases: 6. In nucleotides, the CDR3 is TGCGCCAGCAGCGATCAGGGGGCGAGTCAGCCCCAGCATTTT. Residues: CASSDQGASQPQHF.

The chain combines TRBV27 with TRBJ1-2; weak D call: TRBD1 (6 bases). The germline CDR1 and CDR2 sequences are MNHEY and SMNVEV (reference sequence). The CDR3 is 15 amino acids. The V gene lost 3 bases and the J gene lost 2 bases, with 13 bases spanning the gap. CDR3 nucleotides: TGTGCCAGCAGTTTCCTGACAGGCGAGAACTATGGCTACACCTTC. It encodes CASSFLTGENYGYTF.

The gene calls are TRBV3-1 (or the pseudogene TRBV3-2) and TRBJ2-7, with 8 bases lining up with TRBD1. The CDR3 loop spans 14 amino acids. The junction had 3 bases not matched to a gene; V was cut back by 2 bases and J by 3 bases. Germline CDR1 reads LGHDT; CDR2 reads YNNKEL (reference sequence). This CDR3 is CASSQLTGGYEQYF. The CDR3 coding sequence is TGTGCCAGCAGCCAACTCACAGGGGGCTACGAGCAGTACTTC.

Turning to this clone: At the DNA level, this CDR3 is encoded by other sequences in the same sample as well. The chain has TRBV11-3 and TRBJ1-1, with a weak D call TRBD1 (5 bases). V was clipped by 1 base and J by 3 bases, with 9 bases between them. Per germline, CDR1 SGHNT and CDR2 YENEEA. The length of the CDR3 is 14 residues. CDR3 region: CASSLGGDYTEAFF. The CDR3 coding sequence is TGTGCCAGCAGCTTAGGCGGGGACTACACTGAAGCTTTCTTT.

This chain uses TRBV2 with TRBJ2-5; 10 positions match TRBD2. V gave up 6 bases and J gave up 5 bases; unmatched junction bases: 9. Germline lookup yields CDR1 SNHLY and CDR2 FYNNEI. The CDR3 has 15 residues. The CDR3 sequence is CASRAGSGGTETQYF. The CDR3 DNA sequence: TGTGCCAGCAGGGCGGGTAGCGGGGGGACCGAGACCCAGTACTTC.

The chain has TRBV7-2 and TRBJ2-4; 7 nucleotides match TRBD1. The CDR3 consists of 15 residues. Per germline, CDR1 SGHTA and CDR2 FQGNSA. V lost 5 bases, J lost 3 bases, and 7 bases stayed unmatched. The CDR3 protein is CASSGDSQVKNIQYF. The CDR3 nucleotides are TGTGCCAGCAGCGGGGACAGTCAAGTCAAAAACATTCAGTACTTC.

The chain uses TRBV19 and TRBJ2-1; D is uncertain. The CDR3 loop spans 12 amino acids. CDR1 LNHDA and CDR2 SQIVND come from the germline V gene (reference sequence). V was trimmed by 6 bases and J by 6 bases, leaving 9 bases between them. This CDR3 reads CASRPPGNEQFF. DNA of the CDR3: TGTGCCAGTAGACCGCCGGGCAATGAGCAGTTCTTC.

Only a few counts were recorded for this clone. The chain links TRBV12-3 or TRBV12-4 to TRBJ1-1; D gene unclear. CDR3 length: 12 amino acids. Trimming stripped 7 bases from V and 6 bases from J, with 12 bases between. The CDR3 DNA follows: TGTGCCAGCAACCAGTTGGCGGCTGAAGCTTTCTTT. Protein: CASNQLAAEAFF.

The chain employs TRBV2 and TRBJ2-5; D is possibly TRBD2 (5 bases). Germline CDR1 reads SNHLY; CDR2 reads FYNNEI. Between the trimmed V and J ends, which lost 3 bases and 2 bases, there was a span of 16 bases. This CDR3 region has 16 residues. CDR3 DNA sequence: TGTGCCAGCAGTGACCCGTCTAGCTTAACACAAGAGACCCAGTACTTC. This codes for CASSDPSSLTQETQYF.

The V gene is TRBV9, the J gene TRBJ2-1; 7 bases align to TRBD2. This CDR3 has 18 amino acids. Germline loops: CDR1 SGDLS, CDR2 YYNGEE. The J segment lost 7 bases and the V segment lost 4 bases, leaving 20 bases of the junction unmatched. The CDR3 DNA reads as TGTGCCAGCAGCCCCCCCTTCCCTAGGGCGGGAGTTGGGAATGAGCAGTTCTTC. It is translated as CASSPPFPRAGVGNEQFF. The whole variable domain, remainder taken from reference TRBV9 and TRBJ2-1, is DSGVTQTPKHLITATGQRVTLRCSPRSGDLSVYWYQQSLDQGLQFLIQYYNGEERAKGNILERFSAQQFPDLHSELNLSSLELGDSALYFCASSPPFPRAGVGNEQFFGPGTRLTVL.

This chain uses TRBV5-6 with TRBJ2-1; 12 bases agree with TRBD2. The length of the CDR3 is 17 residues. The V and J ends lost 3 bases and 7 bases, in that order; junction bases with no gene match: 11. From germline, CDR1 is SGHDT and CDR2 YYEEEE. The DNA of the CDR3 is TGTGCCAGCAGCTCGCTTCCGACTAGCGGGAGTAGGAATGAGCAGTTCTTC. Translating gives CASSSLPTSGSRNEQFF.

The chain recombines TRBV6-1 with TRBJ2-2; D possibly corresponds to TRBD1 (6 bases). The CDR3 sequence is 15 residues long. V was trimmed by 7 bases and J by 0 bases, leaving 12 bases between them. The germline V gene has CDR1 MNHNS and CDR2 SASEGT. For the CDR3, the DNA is TGTGCCAGCATTTGGACAGCCTCGAACACCGGGGAGCTGTTTTTT. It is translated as CASIWTASNTGELFF.

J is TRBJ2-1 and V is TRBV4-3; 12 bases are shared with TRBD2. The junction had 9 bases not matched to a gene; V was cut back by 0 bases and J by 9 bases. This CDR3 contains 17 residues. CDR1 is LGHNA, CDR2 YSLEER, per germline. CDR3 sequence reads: CASSQDSPSGGDGEQFF. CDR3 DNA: TGCGCCAGCAGCCAAGATTCACCTAGCGGGGGGGATGGTGAGCAGTTCTTC.

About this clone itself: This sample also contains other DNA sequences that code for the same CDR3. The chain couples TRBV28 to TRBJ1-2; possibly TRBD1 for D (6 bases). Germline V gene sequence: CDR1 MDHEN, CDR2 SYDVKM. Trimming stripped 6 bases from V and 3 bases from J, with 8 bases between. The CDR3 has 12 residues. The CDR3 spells CASRQGYYGYTF. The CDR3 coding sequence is TGTGCCAGCAGACAGGGCTACTATGGCTACACCTTC.

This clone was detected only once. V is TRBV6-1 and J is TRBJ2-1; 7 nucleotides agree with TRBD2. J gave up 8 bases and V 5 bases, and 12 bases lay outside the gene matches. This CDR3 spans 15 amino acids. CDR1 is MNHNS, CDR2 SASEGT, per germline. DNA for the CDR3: TGTGCCAGCAGTACTTACCTGGGCGCGGGGGATGAGCAGTTCTTC. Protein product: CASSTYLGAGDEQFF.

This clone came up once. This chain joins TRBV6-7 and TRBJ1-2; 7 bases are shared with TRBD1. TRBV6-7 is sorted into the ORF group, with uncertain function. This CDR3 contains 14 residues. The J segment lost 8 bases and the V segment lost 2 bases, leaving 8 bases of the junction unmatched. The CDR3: CASSYRQGVSGYTF. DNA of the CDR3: TGTGCCAGCAGTTACAGACAGGGAGTCAGCGGCTACACCTTC.

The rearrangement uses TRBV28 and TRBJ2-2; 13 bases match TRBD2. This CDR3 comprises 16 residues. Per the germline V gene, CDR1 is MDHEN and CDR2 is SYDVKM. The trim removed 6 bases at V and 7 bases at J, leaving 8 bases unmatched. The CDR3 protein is CASRTGTSGIGGELFF. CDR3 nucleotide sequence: TGTGCCAGCAGAACCGGGACTAGCGGGATTGGCGGGGAGCTGTTTTTT.

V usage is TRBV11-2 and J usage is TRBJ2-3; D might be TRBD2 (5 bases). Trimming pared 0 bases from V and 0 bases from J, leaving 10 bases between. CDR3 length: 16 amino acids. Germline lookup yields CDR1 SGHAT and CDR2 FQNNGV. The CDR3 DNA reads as TGTGCCAGCAGCTTAGAGGACTGGTATAGCACAGATACGCAGTATTTT. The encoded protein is CASSLEDWYSTDTQYF.

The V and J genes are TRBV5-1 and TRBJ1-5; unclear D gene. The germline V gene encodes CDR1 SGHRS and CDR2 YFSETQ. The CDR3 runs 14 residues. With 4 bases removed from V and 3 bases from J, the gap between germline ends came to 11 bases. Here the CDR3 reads CASSAGLNNQPQHF. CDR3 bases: TGCGCCAGCAGCGCGGGCCTTAACAATCAGCCCCAGCATTTT. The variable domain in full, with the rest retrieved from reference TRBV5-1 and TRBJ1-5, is KAGVTQTPRYLIKTRGQQVTLSCSPISGHRSVSWYQQTPGQGLQFLFEYFSETQRNKGNFPGRFSGRQFSNSRSEMNVSTLELGDSALYLCASSAGLNNQPQHFGDGTRLSIL.